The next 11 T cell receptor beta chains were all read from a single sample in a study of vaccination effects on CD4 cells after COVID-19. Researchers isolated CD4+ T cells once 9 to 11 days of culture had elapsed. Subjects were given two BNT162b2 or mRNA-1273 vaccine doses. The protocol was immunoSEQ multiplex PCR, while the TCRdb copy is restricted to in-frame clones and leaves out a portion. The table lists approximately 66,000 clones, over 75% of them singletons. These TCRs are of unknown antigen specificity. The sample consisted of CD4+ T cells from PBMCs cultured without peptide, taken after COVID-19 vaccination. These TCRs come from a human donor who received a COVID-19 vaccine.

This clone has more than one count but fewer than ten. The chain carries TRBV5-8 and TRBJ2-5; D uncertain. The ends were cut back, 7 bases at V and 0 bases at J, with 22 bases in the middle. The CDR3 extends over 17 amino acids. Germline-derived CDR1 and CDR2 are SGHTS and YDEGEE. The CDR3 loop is CASPTMGASTYQETQYF. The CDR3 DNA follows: TGTGCCAGCCCAACCATGGGCGCGAGTACATACCAAGAGACCCAGTACTTC.

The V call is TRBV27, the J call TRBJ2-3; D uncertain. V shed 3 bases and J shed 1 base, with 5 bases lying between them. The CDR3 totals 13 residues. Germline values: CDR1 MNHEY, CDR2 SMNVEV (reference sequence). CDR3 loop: CASSLLGTDTQYF. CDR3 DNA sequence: TGTGCCAGCAGTTTGCTAGGCACAGATACGCAGTATTTT.

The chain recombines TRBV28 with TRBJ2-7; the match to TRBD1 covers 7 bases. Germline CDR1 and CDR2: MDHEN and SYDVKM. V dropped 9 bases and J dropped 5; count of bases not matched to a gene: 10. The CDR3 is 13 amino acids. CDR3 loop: CASLRQGRNEQYV. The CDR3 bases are TGTGCCAGTCTGAGACAGGGAAGGAACGAGCAGTACGTC.

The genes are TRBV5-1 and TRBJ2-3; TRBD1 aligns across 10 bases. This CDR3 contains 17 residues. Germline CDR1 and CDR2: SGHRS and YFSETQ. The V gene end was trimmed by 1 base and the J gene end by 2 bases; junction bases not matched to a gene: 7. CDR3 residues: CASSLSPGQGNTDTQYF. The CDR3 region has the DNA TGCGCCAGCAGCTTGTCACCGGGACAGGGGAACACAGATACGCAGTATTTT.

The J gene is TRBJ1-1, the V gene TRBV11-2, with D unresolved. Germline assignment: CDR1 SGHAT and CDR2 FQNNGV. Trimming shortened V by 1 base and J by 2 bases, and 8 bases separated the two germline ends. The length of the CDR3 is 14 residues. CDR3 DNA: TGTGCCAGCAGCTTAGGCTACCTTAACACTGAAGCTTTCTTT. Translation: CASSLGYLNTEAFF. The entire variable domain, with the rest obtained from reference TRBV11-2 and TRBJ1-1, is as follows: EAGVAQSPRYKIIEKRQSVAFWCNPISGHATLYWYQQILGQGPKLLIQFQNNGVVDDSQLPKDRFSAERLKGVDSTLKIQPAKLEDSAVYLCASSLGYLNTEAFFGQGTRLTVV.

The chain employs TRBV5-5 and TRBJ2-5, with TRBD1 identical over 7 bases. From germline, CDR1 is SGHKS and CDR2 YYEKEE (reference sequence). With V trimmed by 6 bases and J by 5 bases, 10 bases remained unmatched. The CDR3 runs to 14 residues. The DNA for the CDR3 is TGTGCCAGCAACCCAACTCAGGGGGTCGAGACCCAGTACTTC. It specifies CASNPTQGVETQYF.

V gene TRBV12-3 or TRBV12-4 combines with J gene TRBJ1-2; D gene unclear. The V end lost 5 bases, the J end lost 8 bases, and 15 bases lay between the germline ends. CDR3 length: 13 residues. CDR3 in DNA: TGTGCCAGCAGTCCCCAGGAATTACGCGGCTACACCTTC. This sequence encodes CASSPQELRGYTF.

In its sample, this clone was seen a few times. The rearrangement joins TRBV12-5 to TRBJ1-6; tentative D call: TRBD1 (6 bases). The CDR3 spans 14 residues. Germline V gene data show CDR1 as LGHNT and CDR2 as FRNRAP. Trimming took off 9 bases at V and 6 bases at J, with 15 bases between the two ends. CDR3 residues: CASAADSFNSPLHF. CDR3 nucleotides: TGTGCTAGCGCCGCGGACAGTTTTAATTCACCCCTCCACTTT.

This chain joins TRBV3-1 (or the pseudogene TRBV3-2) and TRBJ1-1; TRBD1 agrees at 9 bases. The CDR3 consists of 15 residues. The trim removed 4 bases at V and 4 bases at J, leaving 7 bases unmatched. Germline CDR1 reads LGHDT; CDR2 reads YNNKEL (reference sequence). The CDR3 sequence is CASSRTGGVGTEAFF. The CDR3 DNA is TGTGCCAGCAGCCGTACAGGGGGCGTCGGCACTGAAGCTTTCTTT.

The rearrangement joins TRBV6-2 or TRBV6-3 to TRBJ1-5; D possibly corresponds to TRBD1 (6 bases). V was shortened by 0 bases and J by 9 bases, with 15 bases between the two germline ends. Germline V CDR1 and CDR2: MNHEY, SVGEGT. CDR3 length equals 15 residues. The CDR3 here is CASSYSGQGRGPQHF. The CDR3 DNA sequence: TGTGCCAGCAGTTACTCTGGGCAGGGGAGAGGGCCCCAGCATTTT.

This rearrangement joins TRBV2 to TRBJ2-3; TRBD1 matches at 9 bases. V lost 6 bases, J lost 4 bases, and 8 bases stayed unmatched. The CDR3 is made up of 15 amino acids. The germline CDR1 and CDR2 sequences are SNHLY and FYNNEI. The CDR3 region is CASSPDRGAADTQYF. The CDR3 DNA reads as TGTGCCAGCAGCCCGGACAGGGGCGCCGCAGATACGCAGTATTTT.